The entry below describes one TCR beta chain. Germline CDR1 reads MNHEY; CDR2 reads SMNVEV (reference sequence). The CDR3 runs to 17 residues. Trimming took 8 bases from V and 0 from J, leaving 22 bases between them. This entry belongs to a study of shared T cell receptors in the human thymus. Here immunoSEQ multiplex PCR was the method, and the copy in TCRdb shows in-frame clones only, minus some. The table records about 610,000 clones, 85% to 90% of them present only once. The same data also went into a second study, on human thymus T cells.

Material for sequencing was thymocytes. The origin of this receptor is a boy younger than two with a congenital heart defect. This sequence joins TRBV27 and TRBJ1-1; D might be TRBD1 (5 bases). CDR3 sequence: CASERRQSGLMNTEAFF. As DNA, the CDR3 is TGTGCCAGCGAACGCCGACAGAGTGGGTTAATGAACACTGAAGCTTTCTTT.